This TCR beta chain was documented in a study of tumor and adjacent non-tumor tissue in lung cancer. Looking at the study overall: Approximately 4 million productive TCRbeta reads were obtained per sample on average.

Germline V gives CDR1 ENHRY, CDR2 SYGVKD. The CDR3 is 14 residues long. The V gene lost 6 bases and the J gene lost 0 bases, with 12 bases spanning the gap. Three rounds of nested PCR, following a modified ARM-PCR protocol, produced the TCRbeta library. TCRdb re-called the multiplex PCR reads with MiXCR, one entry per CDR3 protein. Of some 200,000 distinct CDR3 sequences listed, about 71% are singletons. Study findings and constraints: Top 100 clones took a larger repertoire share in normal lung. Higher tumor TCR diversity was associated with shorter survival.

The template was RNA from unsorted bulk tissue. Newly diagnosed lung cancer patients had thoracic surgery in China, August–November 2014, without prior chemotherapy. This clonotype was detected once. Its cognate antigen is unknown. This receptor was identified in a man aged 60 to 75 with non-small cell lung cancer. The chain employs TRBV10-3 and TRBJ2-7; D uncertain. The material sequenced was lung tumor tissue. CDR3 in amino acids: CAIRGRVSSYEQYF. For the CDR3, the DNA is TGTGCCATCAGGGGAAGGGTGAGCTCCTACGAGCAGTACTTC.